What follows is one TCR beta chain and its context. Antigen specificity is unknown. Trimming at V came to 5 bases and at J to 3 bases, leaving 15 bases not matched to a gene. From germline, CDR1 is SGHVS and CDR2 FQNEAQ. The CDR3 spans 18 residues. The data stem from a study of cytomegalovirus exposure and HLA in healthy donors. The overall study: Inside one of the first data releases sat tens of millions of unique TCRs taken from HLA-typed donors.

Broader study findings: In a later analysis, across HLA loci, associated TCR counts were highest for DRB1, lowest for HLA-C.

The PCR contained 60 Vbeta and 13 Jbeta primers. Produced via immunoSEQ multiplex PCR; TCRdb's table is partial and in-frame only. In the table there are hundreds of thousands of clones, 77% of which are singletons. The sequence was collected from a woman aged 55-70 years in good health and CMV-seropositive. The specimen sequenced was PBMCs. The V and J genes are TRBV7-8 and TRBJ2-5; TRBD2 matches 10 bases. CDR3 nucleotides: TGTGCCAGCAGCCCGGGGCGGCTTAGCGGGGGGATTAAAGAGACCCAGTACTTC. Translated: CASSPGRLSGGIKETQYF.